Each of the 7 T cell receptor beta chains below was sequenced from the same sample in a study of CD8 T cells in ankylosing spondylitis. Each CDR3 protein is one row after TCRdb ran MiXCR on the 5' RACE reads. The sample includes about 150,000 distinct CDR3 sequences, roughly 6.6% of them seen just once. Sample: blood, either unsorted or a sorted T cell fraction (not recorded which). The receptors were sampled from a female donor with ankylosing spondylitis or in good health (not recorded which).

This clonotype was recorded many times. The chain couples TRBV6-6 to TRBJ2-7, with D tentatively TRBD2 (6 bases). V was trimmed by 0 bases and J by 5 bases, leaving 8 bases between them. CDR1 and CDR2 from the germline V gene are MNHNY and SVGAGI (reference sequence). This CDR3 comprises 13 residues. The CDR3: CASSYSSGDEQYF. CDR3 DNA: TGTGCCAGCAGTTACTCGTCGGGGGACGAGCAGTACTTC.

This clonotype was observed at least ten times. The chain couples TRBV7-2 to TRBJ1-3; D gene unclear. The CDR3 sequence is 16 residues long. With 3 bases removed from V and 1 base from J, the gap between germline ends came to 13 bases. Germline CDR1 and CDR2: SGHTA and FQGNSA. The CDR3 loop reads CASSFGPRTSGNTIYF. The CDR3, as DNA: TGTGCCAGCAGCTTTGGACCTCGCACGTCTGGAAACACCATATATTTT.

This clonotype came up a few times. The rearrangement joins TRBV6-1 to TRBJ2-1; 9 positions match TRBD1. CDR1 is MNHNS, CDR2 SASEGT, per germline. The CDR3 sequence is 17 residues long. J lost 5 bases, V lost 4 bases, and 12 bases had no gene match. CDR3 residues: CASSARGQGWGDNEQFF. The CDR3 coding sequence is TGTGCCAGCAGTGCGAGGGGACAGGGATGGGGCGACAATGAGCAGTTCTTC.

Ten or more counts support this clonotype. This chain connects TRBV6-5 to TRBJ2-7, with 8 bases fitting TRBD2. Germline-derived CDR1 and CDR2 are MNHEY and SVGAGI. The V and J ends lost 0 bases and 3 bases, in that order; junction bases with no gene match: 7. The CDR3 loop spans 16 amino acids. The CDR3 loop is CASSYSQGTRGYEQYF. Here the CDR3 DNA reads TGTGCCAGCAGTTACTCGCAGGGGACTAGGGGCTACGAGCAGTACTTC.

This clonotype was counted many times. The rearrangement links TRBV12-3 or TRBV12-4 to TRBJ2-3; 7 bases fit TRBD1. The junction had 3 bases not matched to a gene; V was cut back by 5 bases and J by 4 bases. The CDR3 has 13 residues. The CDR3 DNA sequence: TGTGCCAGCAGTCGACAGGGCTCAGATACGCAGTATTTT. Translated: CASSRQGSDTQYF.

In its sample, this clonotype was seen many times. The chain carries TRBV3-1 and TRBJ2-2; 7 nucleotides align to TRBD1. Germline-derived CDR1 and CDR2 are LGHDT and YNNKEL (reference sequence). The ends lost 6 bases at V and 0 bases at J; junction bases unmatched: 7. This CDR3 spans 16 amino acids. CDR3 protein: CASRDDRAPNTGELFF. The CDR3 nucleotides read TGTGCCAGCAGAGATGACAGGGCACCGAACACCGGGGAGCTGTTTTTT.

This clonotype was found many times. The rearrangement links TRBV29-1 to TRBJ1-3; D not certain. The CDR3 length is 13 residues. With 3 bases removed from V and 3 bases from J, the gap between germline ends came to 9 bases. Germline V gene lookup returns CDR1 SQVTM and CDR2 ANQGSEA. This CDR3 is CSVDPGGGNTIYF. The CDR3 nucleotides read TGCAGCGTTGACCCAGGAGGTGGAAACACCATATATTTT.